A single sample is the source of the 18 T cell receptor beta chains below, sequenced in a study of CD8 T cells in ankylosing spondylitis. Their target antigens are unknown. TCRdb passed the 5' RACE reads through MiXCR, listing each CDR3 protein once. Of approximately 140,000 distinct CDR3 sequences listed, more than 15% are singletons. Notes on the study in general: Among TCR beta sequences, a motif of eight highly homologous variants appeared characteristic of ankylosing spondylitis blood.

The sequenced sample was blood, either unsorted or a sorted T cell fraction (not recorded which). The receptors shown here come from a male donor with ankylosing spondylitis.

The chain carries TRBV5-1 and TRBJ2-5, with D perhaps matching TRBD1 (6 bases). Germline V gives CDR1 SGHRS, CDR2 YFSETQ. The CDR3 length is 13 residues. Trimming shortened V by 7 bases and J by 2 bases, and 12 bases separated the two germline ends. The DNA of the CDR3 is TGCGCCAGCTCGGACAGACTTCAAGAGACCCAGTACTTC. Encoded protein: CASSDRLQETQYF.

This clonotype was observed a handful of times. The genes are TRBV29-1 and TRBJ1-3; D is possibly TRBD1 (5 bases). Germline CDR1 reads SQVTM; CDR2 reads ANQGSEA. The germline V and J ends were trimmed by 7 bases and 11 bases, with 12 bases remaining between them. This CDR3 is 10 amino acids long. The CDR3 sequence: CSASWDAIYF. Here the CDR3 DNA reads TGCAGCGCCTCGTGGGACGCCATATATTTT. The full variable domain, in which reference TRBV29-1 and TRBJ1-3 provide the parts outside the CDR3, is SAVISQKPSRDICQRGTSLTIQCQVDSQVTMMFWYRQQPGQSLTLIATANQGSEATYESGFVIDKFPISRPNLTFSTLTVSNMSPEDSSIYLCSASWDAIYFGEGSWLTVV.

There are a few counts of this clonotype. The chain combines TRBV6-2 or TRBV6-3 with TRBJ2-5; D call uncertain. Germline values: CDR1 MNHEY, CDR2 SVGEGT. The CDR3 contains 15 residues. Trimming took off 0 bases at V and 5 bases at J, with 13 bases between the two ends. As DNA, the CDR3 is TGTGCCAGCAGTTACTCGATCGTGGTTGCGGAGACCCAGTACTTC. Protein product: CASSYSIVVAETQYF.

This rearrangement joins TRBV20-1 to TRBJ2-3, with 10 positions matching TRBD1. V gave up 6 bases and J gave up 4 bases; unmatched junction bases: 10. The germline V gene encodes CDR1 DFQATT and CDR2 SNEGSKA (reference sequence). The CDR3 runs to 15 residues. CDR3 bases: TGCAGTGCCCCCTCAGGGACAGGGGAAGCAGATACGCAGTATTTT. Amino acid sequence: CSAPSGTGEADTQYF.

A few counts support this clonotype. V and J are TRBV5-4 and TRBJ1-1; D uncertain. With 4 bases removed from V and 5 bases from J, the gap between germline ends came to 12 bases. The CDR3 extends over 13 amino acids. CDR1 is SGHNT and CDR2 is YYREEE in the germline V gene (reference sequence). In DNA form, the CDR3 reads TGTGCCAGCAGCCATAGACTGCAAACTGAAGCTTTCTTT. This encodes CASSHRLQTEAFF.

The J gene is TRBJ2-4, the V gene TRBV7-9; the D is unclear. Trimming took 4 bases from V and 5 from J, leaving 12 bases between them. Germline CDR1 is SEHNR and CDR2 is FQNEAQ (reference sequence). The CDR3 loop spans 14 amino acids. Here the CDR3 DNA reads TGTGCCAGCAGCTCCAATCTTGGGGAAAACATTCAGTACTTC. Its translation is CASSSNLGENIQYF. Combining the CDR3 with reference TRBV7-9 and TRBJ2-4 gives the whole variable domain DTGVSQNPRHKITKRGQNVTFRCDPISEHNRLYWYRQTLGQGPEFLTYFQNEAQLEKSRLLSDRFSAERPKGSFSTLEIQRTEQGDSAMYLCASSSNLGENIQYFGAGTRLSVL.

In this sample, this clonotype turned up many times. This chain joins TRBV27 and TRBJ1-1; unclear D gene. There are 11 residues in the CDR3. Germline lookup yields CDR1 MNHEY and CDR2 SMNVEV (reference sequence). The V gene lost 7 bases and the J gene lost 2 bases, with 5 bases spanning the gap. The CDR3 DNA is TGTGCCAGCATCGGAAACACTGAAGCTTTCTTT. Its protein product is CASIGNTEAFF.

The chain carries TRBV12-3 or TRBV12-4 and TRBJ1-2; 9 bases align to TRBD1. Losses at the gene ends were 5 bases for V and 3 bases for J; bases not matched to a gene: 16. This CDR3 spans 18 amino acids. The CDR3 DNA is TGTGCCAGCAGTGACACCGGGACAGGGTGGGGGTTTGACTATGGCTACACCTTC. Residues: CASSDTGTGWGFDYGYTF.

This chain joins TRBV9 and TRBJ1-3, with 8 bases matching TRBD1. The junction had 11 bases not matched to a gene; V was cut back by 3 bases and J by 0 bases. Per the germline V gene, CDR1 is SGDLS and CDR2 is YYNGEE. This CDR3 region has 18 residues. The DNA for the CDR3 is TGTGCCAGCAGCGAAGCCCGGGACAGGAGGAGCTCTGGAAACACCATATATTTT. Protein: CASSEARDRRSSGNTIYF.

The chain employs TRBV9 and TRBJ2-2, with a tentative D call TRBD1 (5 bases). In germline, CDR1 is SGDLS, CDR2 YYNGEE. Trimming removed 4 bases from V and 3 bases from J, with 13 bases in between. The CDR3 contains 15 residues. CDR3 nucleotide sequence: TGTGCCAGCAGCACTCACAGGTTTGACACCGGGGAGCTGTTTTTT. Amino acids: CASSTHRFDTGELFF.

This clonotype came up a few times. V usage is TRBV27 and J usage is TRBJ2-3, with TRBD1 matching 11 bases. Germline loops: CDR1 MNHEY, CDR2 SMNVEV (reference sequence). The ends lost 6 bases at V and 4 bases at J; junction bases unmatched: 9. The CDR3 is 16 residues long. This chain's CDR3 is CASSPLGQGAPDTQYF. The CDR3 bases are TGTGCCAGCAGCCCTCTCGGACAGGGGGCCCCAGATACGCAGTATTTT.

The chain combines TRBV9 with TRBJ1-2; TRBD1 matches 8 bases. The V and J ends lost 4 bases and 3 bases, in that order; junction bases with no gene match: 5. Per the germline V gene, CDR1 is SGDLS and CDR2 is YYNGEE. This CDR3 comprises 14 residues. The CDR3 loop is CASSPRTGHYGYTF. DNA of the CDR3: TGTGCCAGCAGCCCTAGGACAGGGCACTATGGCTACACCTTC.

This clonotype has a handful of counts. In DNA, the CDR3 is TGTGCCAGCAGCTTAGGCAGAGTCACTGAAGCTTTCTTT. Its protein product is CASSLGRVTEAFF. V and J are TRBV7-9 and TRBJ1-1; D is ambiguous. Germline V gene data show CDR1 as SEHNR and CDR2 as FQNEAQ (reference sequence). There are 13 residues in the CDR3. Trimming shortened V by 1 base and J by 4 bases, and 7 bases separated the two germline ends. Full variable domain (remainder filled in from reference TRBV7-9 and TRBJ1-1): DTGVSQNPRHKITKRGQNVTFRCDPISEHNRLYWYRQTLGQGPEFLTYFQNEAQLEKSRLLSDRFSAERPKGSFSTLEIQRTEQGDSAMYLCASSLGRVTEAFFGQGTRLTVV.

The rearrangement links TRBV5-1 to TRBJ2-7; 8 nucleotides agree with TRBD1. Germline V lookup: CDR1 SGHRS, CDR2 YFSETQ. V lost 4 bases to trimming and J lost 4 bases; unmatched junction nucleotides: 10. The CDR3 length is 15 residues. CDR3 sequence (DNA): TGCGCCAGCAGCCTAGACCGGGACAGGCCTTACGAGCAGTACTTC. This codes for CASSLDRDRPYEQYF.

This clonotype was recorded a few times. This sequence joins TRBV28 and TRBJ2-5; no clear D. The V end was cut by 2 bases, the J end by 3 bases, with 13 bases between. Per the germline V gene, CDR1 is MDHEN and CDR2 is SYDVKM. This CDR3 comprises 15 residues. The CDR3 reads CASSLLKSTEETQYF. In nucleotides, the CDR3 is TGTGCCAGCAGTTTACTCAAATCTACGGAAGAGACCCAGTACTTC. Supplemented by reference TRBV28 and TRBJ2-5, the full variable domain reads DVKVTQSSRYLVKRTGEKVFLECVQDMDHENMFWYRQDPGLGLRLIYFSYDVKMKEKGDIPEGYSVSREKKERFSLILESASTNQTSMYLCASSLLKSTEETQYFGPGTRLLVL.

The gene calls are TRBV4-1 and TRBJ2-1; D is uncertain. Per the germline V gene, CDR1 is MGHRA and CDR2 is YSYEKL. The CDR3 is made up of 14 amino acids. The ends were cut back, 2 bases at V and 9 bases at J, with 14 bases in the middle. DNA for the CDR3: TGCGCCAGCAGCCAACCGCGGCTCTCCGGTGAGCAGTTCTTC. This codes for CASSQPRLSGEQFF.

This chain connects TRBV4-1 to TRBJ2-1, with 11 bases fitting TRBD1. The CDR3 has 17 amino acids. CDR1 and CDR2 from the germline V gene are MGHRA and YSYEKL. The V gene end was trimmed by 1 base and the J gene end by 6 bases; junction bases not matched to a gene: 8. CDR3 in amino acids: CASSQGAVGQGGNEQFF. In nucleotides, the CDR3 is TGCGCCAGCAGCCAAGGCGCCGTGGGACAGGGGGGCAATGAGCAGTTCTTC.

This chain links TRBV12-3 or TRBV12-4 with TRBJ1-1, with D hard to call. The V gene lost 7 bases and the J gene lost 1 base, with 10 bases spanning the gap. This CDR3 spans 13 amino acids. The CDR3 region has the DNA TGTGCCAGCAACCTTAGTCCGAACACTGAAGCTTTCTTT. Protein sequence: CASNLSPNTEAFF.